These 14 T cell receptor beta chains share one sample of origin, sequenced in a study of control samples from healthy donors and cancer patients. Method: immunoSEQ multiplex PCR; TCRdb's copy keeps in-frame clones and lacks some. This sample contains fewer than 250,000 clones. Material for sequencing was blood. The source of these receptors is a woman younger than 45 in good health.

The chain employs TRBV6-2 or TRBV6-3 and TRBJ1-2; D possibly corresponds to TRBD1 (5 bases). Germline CDR1 and CDR2: MNHEY and SVGEGT. This CDR3 is 14 amino acids long. V lost 0 bases and J lost 7, with 12 bases in between. The CDR3: CASSYSSGWFGYTF. DNA for the CDR3: TGTGCCAGCAGTTACTCGTCAGGGTGGTTTGGCTACACCTTC.

The rearrangement links TRBV3-1 (or the pseudogene TRBV3-2) to TRBJ2-2, with D perhaps matching TRBD1 (5 bases). Trimming removed 1 base from V and 4 bases from J, with 19 bases in between. This CDR3 has 18 amino acids. CDR1 is LGHDT, CDR2 YNNKEL, per germline (reference sequence). CDR3 in DNA: TGTGCCAGCAGCCAAGGAAGATTATCCAGGGTCCTCACCGGGGAGCTGTTTTTT. Encoded protein: CASSQGRLSRVLTGELFF.

The chain carries TRBV27 and TRBJ2-3; no reliable D call. Germline values: CDR1 MNHEY, CDR2 SMNVEV (reference sequence). V was shortened by 2 bases and J by 6 bases, with 3 bases between the two germline ends. The CDR3 loop spans 11 amino acids. The DNA for the CDR3 is TGTGCCAGCAGTTTAAGGGATACGCAGTATTTT. It translates to CASSLRDTQYF.

V is TRBV6-5 and J is TRBJ1-4; a weak D match, TRBD1 (5 bases). The CDR3 is made up of 16 amino acids. Germline V CDR1 and CDR2: MNHEY, SVGAGI. V was clipped by 0 bases and J by 2 bases, with 10 bases between them. The CDR3 bases are TGTGCCAGCAGTTACTCGAGCGGGGCGACTAATGAAAAACTGTTTTTT. This translates into CASSYSSGATNEKLFF.

This chain links TRBV5-1 with TRBJ1-1; D is perhaps TRBD1 (5 bases). In germline, CDR1 is SGHRS, CDR2 YFSETQ. The V and J ends lost 0 bases and 6 bases respectively, with 12 bases between them. CDR3 size: 14 residues. CDR3 region: CASSLAATEAEAFF. The CDR3 bases are TGCGCCAGCAGCTTGGCCGCGACAGAGGCTGAAGCTTTCTTT.

The chain combines TRBV10-3 with TRBJ1-2; 10 nucleotides line up with TRBD1. With 2 bases clipped from V and 6 bases from J, the junction kept 9 bases outside the gene matches. CDR3 length: 16 amino acids. Per the germline V gene, CDR1 is ENHRY and CDR2 is SYGVKD. The CDR3 nucleotides read TGTGCCATCAGTGAGAAACCGGGACAGGGGACGGATGGCTACACCTTC. This sequence encodes CAISEKPGQGTDGYTF.

The V call is TRBV6-2 or TRBV6-3, the J call TRBJ2-3; TRBD2 matches 7 bases. The germline CDR1 and CDR2 sequences are MNHEY and SVGEGT. CDR3 size: 16 residues. V was pared by 2 bases and J by 2 bases, with 7 bases of the junction left unmatched. CDR3 amino acids: CASSYSLADYTDTQYF. The CDR3 DNA sequence: TGTGCCAGCAGTTACAGCCTAGCGGATTACACAGATACGCAGTATTTT.

The gene calls are TRBV12-5 and TRBJ1-2; tentative D call: TRBD1 (5 bases). Germline V CDR1 and CDR2: LGHNT, FRNRAP. The germline V and J ends were trimmed by 1 base and 6 bases, with 9 bases remaining between them. This CDR3 spans 13 amino acids. CDR3 nucleotide sequence: TGTGCTAGTGGTTTGGAGGGACCCCATGGCTACACCTTC. This codes for CASGLEGPHGYTF.

The chain couples TRBV27 to TRBJ1-1; D possibly corresponds to TRBD1 (5 bases). This CDR3 comprises 12 residues. Trimming pared 11 bases from V and 3 bases from J, leaving 13 bases between. Per the germline V gene, CDR1 is MNHEY and CDR2 is SMNVEV (reference sequence). DNA of the CDR3: TGTGCCTACTCGACAGCAGACACTGAAGCTTTCTTT. Its translation is CAYSTADTEAFF.

The gene calls are TRBV19 and TRBJ2-2; no clear D. V lost 6 bases to trimming and J lost 4 bases, with 15 bases between them. Germline V gene data show CDR1 as LNHDA and CDR2 as SQIVND (reference sequence). CDR3 length equals 15 residues. The CDR3 loop reads CASRLILGSTGELFF. Here the CDR3 DNA reads TGTGCCAGTAGACTGATTTTGGGGTCCACCGGGGAGCTGTTTTTT.

The V call is TRBV24-1, the J call TRBJ1-2, with 8 bases lining up with TRBD1. The CDR3 runs 13 residues. Germline V gives CDR1 KGHDR, CDR2 SFDVKD. The trim removed 0 bases at V and 7 bases at J, leaving 0 bases unmatched. In DNA, the CDR3 is TGTGCCACCAGTGATTTGCAGGGGGCTGGCTACACCTTC. It translates to CATSDLQGAGYTF.

This chain joins TRBV4-1 and TRBJ2-5; 8 bases align to TRBD1. The V gene's germline CDR1 is MGHRA and CDR2 YSYEKL. The CDR3 consists of 13 residues. V gave up 4 bases and J gave up 3 bases; unmatched junction bases: 1. The CDR3 loop is CASSLQGEETQYF. CDR3 nucleotides: TGCGCCAGCAGCCTACAGGGGGAAGAGACCCAGTACTTC.

This chain joins TRBV27 and TRBJ2-7; no firm D call. The V gene lost 5 bases and the J gene lost 6 bases, with 8 bases spanning the gap. Looked up from germline, CDR1 is MNHEY and CDR2 is SMNVEV (reference sequence). CDR3 length: 11 residues. CDR3 nucleotide sequence: TGTGCCAGCAGTGTAGGGCCCGAGCAGTACTTC. Its translation is CASSVGPEQYF.

By frequency, this clone registers medium-sized. This rearrangement joins TRBV28 to TRBJ2-2; D possibly corresponds to TRBD1 (5 bases). The CDR3 runs to 13 residues. V shed 5 bases and J shed 4 bases, with 8 bases lying between them. Germline CDR1 MDHEN, CDR2 SYDVKM. The CDR3 is CASSSRVTGELFF. CDR3 bases: TGTGCCAGCAGTAGCAGGGTCACCGGGGAGCTGTTTTTT.